The 30 T cell receptor beta chains below were found in one sample sequenced in a study of T cell clonality in common variable immunodeficiency. General study results and limits: Reportedly, TCR beta sequences from common variable immunodeficiency showed fewer deletions and N-nucleotide insertions.

The assay was immunoSEQ multiplex PCR, and TCRdb's table has in-frame clones only and misses some. The sample shows 26,000 or so clones, no singletons; the ten largest hold 20% to 25%. The antigens for these receptors are not known. The sample taken for sequencing was peripheral blood mononuclear cells. The receptors were gathered from a human donor with common variable immunodeficiency.

This clone was found many times. The CDR3 spells CASSIGQRTNTEAFF. CDR3 DNA (partial): TGTGCCAGTAGTATCGGACAGCGGACCAACACTGAA. J is TRBJ1-1 and V is TRBV19, with a tentative D call TRBD1 (6 bases). Read data end 3 residues before the CDR3 end; the end is taken from the germline J gene. V lost 3 bases to trimming and J lost 2 bases, with 13 bases between them. Per the germline V gene, CDR1 is LNHDA and CDR2 is SQIVND (reference sequence). The CDR3 has 15 amino acids.

On this clone: The read ends 3 residues early relative to the CDR3; the germline J gene fills the gap. The rearrangement links TRBV13 to TRBJ1-1; D is possibly TRBD1 (5 bases). V lost 8 bases to trimming and J lost 2 bases, with 15 bases between them. This CDR3 region has 14 residues. The V gene's germline CDR1 is PRHDT and CDR2 FYEKMQ (reference sequence). The CDR3 bases that were read are TGTGCCAGCCGAATTGGGGGGGTAAACACTGAA. It encodes CASRIGGVNTE. The complete CDR3 protein is CASRIGGVNTEAFF.

This clone was seen ten or more times. The CDR3 end is not reached by the read, which stops 3 residues before it; the germline J gene fills it in. The chain carries TRBV7-9 and TRBJ2-3; TRBD2 matches 10 bases. The CDR3 has 14 amino acids. Trimming took 5 bases from V and 3 from J; bases not matched to a gene: 2. CDR1 and CDR2 from the germline V gene are SEHNR and FQNEAQ (reference sequence). The CDR3 DNA, read in part, is TGTGCCAGCAGCCGTAGCGGGGGGACAGATACG. Its protein product is CASSRSGGTDT. The full CDR3 sequence reads CASSRSGGTDTQYF.

There are many counts of this clone. Read sequence stops 3 residues before the CDR3 end, and the germline J gene provides the missing end. V and J are TRBV7-2 and TRBJ2-3; D is ambiguous. V shed 4 bases and J shed 2 bases, with 4 bases lying between them. The germline V gene has CDR1 SGHTA and CDR2 FQGNSA. The length of the CDR3 is 12 residues. This CDR3 reads CASSSVTDTQYF. The CDR3 bases that were read are TGTGCCAGCAGCTCCGTCACAGATACG.

The sample holds many counts of this clone. The read stops 3 residues short of the end of the CDR3; the missing end is completed from the germline J gene. The chain couples TRBV5-1 to TRBJ1-1, with a possible D match to TRBD1 (5 bases). Germline CDR1 SGHRS, CDR2 YFSETQ. The CDR3 spans 18 residues. The germline V and J ends were trimmed by 0 bases and 1 base, with 19 bases remaining between them. CDR3 bases read: TGCGCCAGCAGCTTGGCCGGGGGGGGACGAGGACAGAACACTGAA. As protein: CASSLAGGGRGQNTE. The CDR3 as a whole reads CASSLAGGGRGQNTEAFF.

Many counts were recorded for this clone. From the germline J gene comes the end of the CDR3, since the read stops 3 residues before it. The V gene is TRBV30, the J gene TRBJ2-2; 8 bases match TRBD1. Germline V CDR1 and CDR2: GTSNPN, SVGIG (reference sequence). The ends lost 2 bases at V and 4 bases at J; junction bases unmatched: 9. This CDR3 has 16 residues. The sequenced CDR3 bases are TGTGCCTGGAGTTTTTACAGGGGGTCTCTCACCGGGGAG. Encoded protein: CAWSFYRGSLTGE. In full, the CDR3 is CAWSFYRGSLTGELFF.

This clone was found many times. The CDR3 end falls 3 residues outside the read, so it is completed with the germline J gene. This chain links TRBV20-1 with TRBJ1-6; a weak D match, TRBD1 (6 bases). CDR3 size: 14 residues. Germline lookup yields CDR1 DFQATT and CDR2 SNEGSKA (reference sequence). V lost 1 base and J lost 7, with 11 bases in between. CDR3 DNA, as far as it was read: TGCAGTGCTAGAGCTGGACAGAGCAATTCACCC. Translation: CSARAGQSNSP. The full CDR3 protein is CSARAGQSNSPLHF.

This clone was recorded many times. The sequence runs out 3 residues before the end of the CDR3; the remainder is reconstructed from the germline J gene. The J gene is TRBJ1-4, the V gene TRBV11-2; 7 nucleotides line up with TRBD1. There are 15 residues in the CDR3. Germline V gives CDR1 SGHAT, CDR2 FQNNGV. With 5 bases clipped from V and 6 bases from J, the junction kept 9 bases outside the gene matches. The CDR3 here is CASSPRGIRDEKLFF. Partial CDR3 DNA: TGTGCCAGCAGCCCCAGGGGGATACGGGATGAAAAA.

Many counts were recorded for this clone. The CDR3 goes on 3 residues after the read ends, and that part is filled in from the germline J gene. This rearrangement joins TRBV3-1 (or the pseudogene TRBV3-2) to TRBJ2-2, with 7 bases identical to TRBD1. With 4 bases clipped from V and 6 bases from J, the junction kept 2 bases outside the gene matches. This CDR3 spans 13 amino acids. Germline V lookup: CDR1 LGHDT, CDR2 YNNKEL (reference sequence). The CDR3: CASSRRGPGELFF. CDR3 bases read: TGTGCCAGCAGCCGTAGGGGGCCCGGGGAG.

This clone was observed at least ten times. The read terminates 3 residues before the CDR3 end, so the remaining end is supplied by the germline J gene. The chain has TRBV20-1 and TRBJ1-4; 9 bases match TRBD1. The germline V gene has CDR1 DFQATT and CDR2 SNEGSKA (reference sequence). V trimming: 4 bases; J trimming: 6 bases; junction bases outside the gene matches: 6. This CDR3 spans 14 amino acids. The part of the CDR3 DNA that was read is TGCAGTGCTAAGAAACAGGGGGCGTATGAAAAA. Translation: CSAKKQGAYEK. The full-length CDR3 reads as CSAKKQGAYEKLFF.

This clone has at least ten counts. Read data end 3 residues before the CDR3 end; the end is taken from the germline J gene. The gene calls are TRBV20-1 and TRBJ2-5, with D tentatively TRBD1 (5 bases). Germline lookup yields CDR1 DFQATT and CDR2 SNEGSKA (reference sequence). V was clipped by 1 base and J by 7 bases, with 16 bases between them. The CDR3 runs 14 residues. The covered CDR3 bases are TGCAGTGCTAGAGGTCAGGACAAGCTGCCGACC. Its translation is CSARGQDKLPT. The entire CDR3 is CSARGQDKLPTQYF.

This clone was counted many times. The CDR3 extends 3 residues past the end of the read, so its final part is completed from the germline J gene. The chain combines TRBV5-1 with TRBJ2-2; D may be TRBD1 (6 bases). This CDR3 contains 14 residues. V was pared by 2 bases and J by 4 bases, with 9 bases between. Germline-derived CDR1 and CDR2 are SGHRS and YFSETQ. Here the CDR3 reads CASSFTGSTGELFF. The CDR3 DNA, read in part, is TGCGCCAGCAGCTTTACAGGGTCCACCGGGGAG.

This clone was observed many times. Read data end 3 residues before the CDR3 end; the end is taken from the germline J gene. This chain links TRBV6-2 or TRBV6-3 with TRBJ2-1; D is possibly TRBD2 (5 bases). Germline V gene sequence: CDR1 MNHEY, CDR2 SVGEGT. The germline V and J ends were trimmed by 4 bases and 5 bases, with 12 bases remaining between them. The CDR3 spans 14 residues. CDR3 region: CASSSGGSHNEQFF. The CDR3 DNA, read in part, is TGTGCCAGCAGTTCAGGAGGTTCTCACAATGAG.

The sample holds many counts of this clone. Coverage ceases 3 residues before the CDR3 finishes, and the germline J gene fills in the end. The chain combines TRBV7-2 with TRBJ2-5; D gene unclear. The V gene's germline CDR1 is SGHTA and CDR2 FQGNSA. The CDR3 spans 12 residues. V shed 5 bases and J shed 5 bases, with 9 bases lying between them. CDR3 bases read: TGTGCCAGCAGCCATAGTTTGGAGACC. It codes for CASSHSLET. The whole CDR3 is CASSHSLETQYF.

This clone has a count of ten or more. The CDR3 is cut off 3 residues early in the read; its end comes from the germline J gene. The rearrangement joins TRBV7-9 to TRBJ1-5, with 7 positions matching TRBD1. Losses at the gene ends were 6 bases for V and 2 bases for J; bases not matched to a gene: 7. The CDR3 is 15 amino acids. Germline loops: CDR1 SEHNR, CDR2 FQNEAQ (reference sequence). The CDR3 DNA, read in part, is TGTGCCAGCAGTACAGGGGTTTCAGGCAATCAGCCC. It is translated as CASSTGVSGNQP. The complete CDR3 sequence is CASSTGVSGNQPQHF.

Ten or more counts support this clone. The read stops 3 residues short of the end of the CDR3; the missing end is completed from the germline J gene. The chain recombines TRBV6-2 or TRBV6-3 with TRBJ1-1; weak D call: TRBD1 (5 bases). The germline CDR1 and CDR2 sequences are MNHEY and SVGEGT. This CDR3 has 16 amino acids. Deletions cut 6 bases from V and 7 bases from J, with 24 bases between. CDR3 DNA, as far as it was read: TGTGCCAGCAGCGACGCAGGGAGCGGGGGTTTTGGTGAA. It encodes CASSDAGSGGFGE. The entire CDR3 protein is CASSDAGSGGFGEAFF.

This clone was seen a handful of times. The CDR3 end falls 3 residues outside the read, so it is completed with the germline J gene. The chain employs TRBV30 and TRBJ2-7; a weak D match, TRBD1 (6 bases). Germline V gene sequence: CDR1 GTSNPN, CDR2 SVGIG (reference sequence). The CDR3 extends over 13 amino acids. V was clipped by 5 bases and J by 2 bases, with 13 bases between them. The CDR3 region is CAWRRDTPYEQYF. The sequenced CDR3 bases are TGTGCCTGGCGCCGGGACACACCCTACGAG.

A note on this clone: The missing CDR3 end, 3 residues past where the read stops, is filled in from the germline J gene. The gene calls are TRBV20-1 and TRBJ2-5; 8 bases match TRBD2. V trimming: 5 bases; J trimming: 1 base; junction bases outside the gene matches: 15. CDR3 length: 17 amino acids. The germline V gene has CDR1 DFQATT and CDR2 SNEGSKA (reference sequence). The covered CDR3 bases are TGCAGTGCTGGAAGATGGGCCGGGGGGGAATTCCAAGAGACC. This codes for CSAGRWAGGEFQET. The full CDR3 is CSAGRWAGGEFQETQYF.

Only a few counts were recorded for this clone. The sequenced fragment ends 3 residues before the CDR3 boundary, so the rest is inferred from the germline J gene. V gene TRBV19 combines with J gene TRBJ2-5; possibly TRBD1 for D (5 bases). Deletions cut 4 bases from V and 4 bases from J, with 22 bases between. Germline-derived CDR1 and CDR2 are LNHDA and SQIVND (reference sequence). The CDR3 spans 17 residues. This CDR3 reads CASSTDRAPGLLETQYF. CDR3 DNA, as far as it was read: TGTGCCAGTAGTACCGACAGAGCGCCGGGTCTGTTAGAGACC.

As concerns this clone: The read gets to within 3 residues of the CDR3 end, and the germline J gene fills in the rest. V gene TRBV5-1 combines with J gene TRBJ1-1; a weak D match, TRBD1 (6 bases). CDR1 is SGHRS, CDR2 YFSETQ, per germline. This CDR3 contains 15 residues. The V gene lost 4 bases and the J gene lost 1 base, with 14 bases spanning the gap. The CDR3 DNA, read in part, is TGCGCCAGCAGCGCAGGGGCCGAGGCGAACACTGAA. It encodes CASSAGAEANTE. The entire CDR3 is CASSAGAEANTEAFF.

This clone has more than one count but fewer than ten. Sequencing ends 3 residues short of the CDR3 end; the germline J gene provides the rest. The chain joins TRBV19 to TRBJ1-2; 12 bases match TRBD1. There are 14 residues in the CDR3. The V gene end was trimmed by 8 bases and the J gene end by 2 bases; junction bases not matched to a gene: 3. The germline CDR1 and CDR2 sequences are LNHDA and SQIVND (reference sequence). CDR3 sequence: CASGTGGLNYGYTF. CDR3 DNA, as far as it was read: TGTGCCAGTGGGACAGGGGGCTTGAACTATGGC.

On this clone itself: Read sequence stops 3 residues before the CDR3 end, and the germline J gene provides the missing end. This chain uses TRBV5-6 with TRBJ1-2; D is ambiguous. Looked up from germline, CDR1 is SGHDT and CDR2 is YYEEEE. The CDR3 totals 13 residues. The ends were cut back, 2 bases at V and 4 bases at J, with 9 bases in the middle. The covered CDR3 bases are TGTGCCAGCAGCTTCCGTCAGGCCTATGGC. Its protein is CASSFRQAYG. The CDR3 in full is CASSFRQAYGYTF.

Ten or more counts support this clone. Read coverage stops 3 residues before the CDR3 terminus; the germline J gene supplies the remainder. The chain has TRBV7-9 and TRBJ2-1; 10 bases align to TRBD1. The V segment lost 6 bases and the J segment 6 bases; nucleotides outside the gene matches: 2. The germline V gene encodes CDR1 SEHNR and CDR2 FQNEAQ (reference sequence). CDR3 length: 13 amino acids. CDR3 loop: CASSWTGGNEQFF. CDR3 bases read: TGTGCCAGCAGTTGGACAGGGGGCAATGAG.

This clone was recorded a few times. The read is 3 residues too short to cover the CDR3 end, so that end is filled in from the germline J gene. J is TRBJ1-2 and V is TRBV20-1; D ambiguous. There are 11 residues in the CDR3. CDR1 DFQATT and CDR2 SNEGSKA come from the germline V gene (reference sequence). Trimming left V 4 bases short and J 6 bases short, with 9 bases between. Incomplete CDR3 DNA: TGCAGTGCTACTAGTTTCAATGGC. Its translation is CSATSFNG. The full CDR3 is CSATSFNGYTF.

This clone was recorded at least ten times. The CDR3 end is not reached by the read, which stops 3 residues before it; the germline J gene fills it in. The V and J genes are TRBV19 and TRBJ1-5; 8 bases line up with TRBD1. Germline values: CDR1 LNHDA, CDR2 SQIVND (reference sequence). CDR3 size: 13 residues. Trimming took 5 bases from V and 6 from J; bases not matched to a gene: 3. Incomplete CDR3 DNA: TGTGCCAGTAGTGTACAGGGGGGTCAGCCC. It codes for CASSVQGGQP. The entire CDR3 protein reads CASSVQGGQPQHF.

The sample holds many counts of this clone. The read terminates 3 residues before the CDR3 end, so the remaining end is supplied by the germline J gene. The chain is built from TRBV7-9 and TRBJ1-2; weak D call: TRBD1 (5 bases). The V end lost 0 bases, the J end lost 4 bases, and 12 bases lay between the germline ends. From germline, CDR1 is SEHNR and CDR2 FQNEAQ (reference sequence). The length of the CDR3 is 15 residues. This CDR3 reads CASSLAKGQSYGYTF. The part of the CDR3 DNA that was read is TGTGCCAGCAGCTTAGCGAAGGGGCAGAGCTATGGC.

This clone was seen ten or more times. The read ends 3 residues shy of where the CDR3 ends; the end is completed using the germline J gene. The genes are TRBV5-1 and TRBJ2-5, with D possibly matching TRBD1 (6 bases). Trimming took 1 base from V and 7 from J, leaving 11 bases between them. This CDR3 comprises 13 residues. Per germline, CDR1 SGHRS and CDR2 YFSETQ. The CDR3 sequence is CASSLNREGTQYF. The sequenced CDR3 bases are TGCGCCAGCAGCTTGAACAGGGAAGGGACC.

This clone has a handful of counts. The read finishes 3 residues shy of the CDR3 end, and the germline J gene is used to complete it. The chain combines TRBV5-6 with TRBJ1-3; D not resolved. From germline, CDR1 is SGHDT and CDR2 YYEEEE. There are 15 residues in the CDR3. V shed 2 bases and J shed 0 bases, with 9 bases lying between them. The CDR3 DNA, read in part, is TGTGCCAGCAGCTTCAACTCAAACTCTGGAAACACC. Protein product: CASSFNSNSGNT. From start to end, the CDR3 is CASSFNSNSGNTIYF.

This clone was found many times. The read ends 3 residues shy of where the CDR3 ends; the end is completed using the germline J gene. The V and J genes are TRBV7-8 and TRBJ1-5; D not resolved. CDR1 is SGHVS, CDR2 FQNEAQ, per germline. V lost 2 bases and J 0 bases, leaving 14 bases between the germline ends. The CDR3 is 17 amino acids. The sequenced part of the CDR3 DNA is TGTGCCAGCAGCTTATATTCCGCAGCGAATAGCAATCAGCCC. Protein product: CASSLYSAANSNQP. The full CDR3 reads CASSLYSAANSNQPQHF.

At least ten counts were recorded for this clone. The missing CDR3 end, 3 residues past where the read stops, is filled in from the germline J gene. The chain has TRBV20-1 and TRBJ2-4; no definite D call. The CDR3 covers 12 residues. CDR1 DFQATT and CDR2 SNEGSKA come from the germline V gene (reference sequence). V dropped 5 bases and J dropped 0 bases, with 5 bases sitting between them. CDR3 DNA, as far as it was read: TGCAGTGCTGACTTAGCCAAAAACATT. Its protein product is CSADLAKNI. The whole CDR3 sequence reads CSADLAKNIQYF.